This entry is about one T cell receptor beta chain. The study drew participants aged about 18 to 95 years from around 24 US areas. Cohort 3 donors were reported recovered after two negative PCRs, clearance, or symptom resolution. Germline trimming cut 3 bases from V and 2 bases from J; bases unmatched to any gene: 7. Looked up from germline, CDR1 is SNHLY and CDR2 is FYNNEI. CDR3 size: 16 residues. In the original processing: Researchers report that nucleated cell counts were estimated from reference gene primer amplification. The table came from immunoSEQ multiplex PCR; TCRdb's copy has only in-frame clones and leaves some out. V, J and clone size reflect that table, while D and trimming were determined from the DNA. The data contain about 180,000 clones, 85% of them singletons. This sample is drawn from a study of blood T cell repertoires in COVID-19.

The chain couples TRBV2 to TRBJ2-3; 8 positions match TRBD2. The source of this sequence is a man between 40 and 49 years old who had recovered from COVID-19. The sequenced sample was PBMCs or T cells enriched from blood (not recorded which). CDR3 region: CASSESGGGLTDTQYF. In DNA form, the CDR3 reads TGTGCCAGCAGTGAGTCGGGGGGGGGCCTCACAGATACGCAGTATTTT.